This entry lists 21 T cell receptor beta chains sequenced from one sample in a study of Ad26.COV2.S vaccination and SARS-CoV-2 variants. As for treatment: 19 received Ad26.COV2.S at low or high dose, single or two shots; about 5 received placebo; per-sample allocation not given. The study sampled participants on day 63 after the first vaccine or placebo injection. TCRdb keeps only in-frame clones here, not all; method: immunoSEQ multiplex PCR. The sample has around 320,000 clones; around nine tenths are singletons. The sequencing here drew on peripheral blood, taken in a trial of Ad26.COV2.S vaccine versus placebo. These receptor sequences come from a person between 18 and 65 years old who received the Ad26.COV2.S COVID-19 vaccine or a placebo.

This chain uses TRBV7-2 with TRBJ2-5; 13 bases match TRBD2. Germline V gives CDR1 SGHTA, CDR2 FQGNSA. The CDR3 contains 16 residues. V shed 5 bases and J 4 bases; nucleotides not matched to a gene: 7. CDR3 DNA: TGTGCCAGCAGCCTAACAGGACTAGCGGGGGTAGAGACCCAGTACTTC. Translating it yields CASSLTGLAGVETQYF.

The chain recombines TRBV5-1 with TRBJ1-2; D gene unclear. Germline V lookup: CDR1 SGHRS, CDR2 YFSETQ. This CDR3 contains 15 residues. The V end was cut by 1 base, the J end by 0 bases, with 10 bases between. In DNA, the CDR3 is TGCGCCAGCAGCTTGAGGGCAGACACTAACTATGGCTACACCTTC. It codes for CASSLRADTNYGYTF.

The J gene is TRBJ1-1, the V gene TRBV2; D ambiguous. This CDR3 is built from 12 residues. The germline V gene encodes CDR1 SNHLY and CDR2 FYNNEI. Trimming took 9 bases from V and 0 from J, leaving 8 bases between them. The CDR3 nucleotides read TGTGCCAGACAGAACTTGAACACTGAAGCTTTCTTT. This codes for CARQNLNTEAFF.

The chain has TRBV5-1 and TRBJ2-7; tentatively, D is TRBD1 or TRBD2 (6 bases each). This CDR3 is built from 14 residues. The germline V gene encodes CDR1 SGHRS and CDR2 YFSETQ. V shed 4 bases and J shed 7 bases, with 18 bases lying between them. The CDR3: CASSPRGDPGEQYF. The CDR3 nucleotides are TGCGCCAGCAGCCCTAGGGGGGACCCCGGGGAGCAGTACTTC.

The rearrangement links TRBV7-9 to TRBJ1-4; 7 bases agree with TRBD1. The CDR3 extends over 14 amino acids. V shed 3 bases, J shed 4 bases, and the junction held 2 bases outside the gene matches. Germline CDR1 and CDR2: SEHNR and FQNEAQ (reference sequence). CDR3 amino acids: CASSFGQDNEKLFF. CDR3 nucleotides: TGTGCCAGCAGCTTCGGACAGGATAATGAAAAACTGTTTTTT.

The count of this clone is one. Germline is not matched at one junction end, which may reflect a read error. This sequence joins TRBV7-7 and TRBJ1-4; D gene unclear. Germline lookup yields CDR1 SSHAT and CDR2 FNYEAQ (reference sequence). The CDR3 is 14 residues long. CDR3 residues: CASSSEGTNEKLFF. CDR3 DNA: TGTGCTAGCAGCTCTGAAGGCACTAATGAAAAACTGTTTTTT.

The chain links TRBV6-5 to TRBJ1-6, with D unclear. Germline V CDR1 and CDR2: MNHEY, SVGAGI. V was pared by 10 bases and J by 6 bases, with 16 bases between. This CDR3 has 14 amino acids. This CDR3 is CATSTESTNSPLHF. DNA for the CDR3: TGTGCCACCAGCACAGAGTCAACTAATTCACCCCTCCACTTT.

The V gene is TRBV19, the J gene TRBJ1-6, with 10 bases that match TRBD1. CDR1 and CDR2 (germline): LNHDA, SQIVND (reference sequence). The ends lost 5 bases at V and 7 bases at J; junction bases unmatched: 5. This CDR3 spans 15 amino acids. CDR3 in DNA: TGTGCCAGTAGTGTCCCGGGACAGGGGAATTCACCCCTCCACTTT. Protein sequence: CASSVPGQGNSPLHF.

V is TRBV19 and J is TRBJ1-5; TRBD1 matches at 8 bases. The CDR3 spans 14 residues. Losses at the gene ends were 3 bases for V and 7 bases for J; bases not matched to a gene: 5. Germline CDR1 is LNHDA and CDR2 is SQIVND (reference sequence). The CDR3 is CASSIPRGRQPQHF. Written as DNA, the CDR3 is TGTGCCAGTAGTATTCCCAGGGGGCGGCAGCCCCAGCATTTT.

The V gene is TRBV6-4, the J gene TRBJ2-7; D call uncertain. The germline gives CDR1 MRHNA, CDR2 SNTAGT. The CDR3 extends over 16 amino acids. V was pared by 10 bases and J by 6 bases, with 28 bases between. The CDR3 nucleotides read TGTGCCACCCCCCCCTGTGCAGCCGTCTCCGCTGGCGAGCAGTACTTC. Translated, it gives CATPPCAAVSAGEQYF.

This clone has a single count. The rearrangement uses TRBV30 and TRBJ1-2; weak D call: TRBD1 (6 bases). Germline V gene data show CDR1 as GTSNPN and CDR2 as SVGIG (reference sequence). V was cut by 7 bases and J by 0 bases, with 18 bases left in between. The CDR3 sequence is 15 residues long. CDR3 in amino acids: CAFPGTTFPNYGYTF. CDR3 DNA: TGTGCCTTCCCCGGGACAACTTTCCCTAACTATGGCTACACCTTC. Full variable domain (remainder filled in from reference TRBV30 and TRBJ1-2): SQTIHQWPATLVQPVGSPLSLECTVEGTSNPNLYWYRQAAGRGLQLLFYSVGIGQISSEVPQNLSASRPQDRQFILSSKKLLLSDSGFYLCAFPGTTFPNYGYTFGSGTRLTVV.

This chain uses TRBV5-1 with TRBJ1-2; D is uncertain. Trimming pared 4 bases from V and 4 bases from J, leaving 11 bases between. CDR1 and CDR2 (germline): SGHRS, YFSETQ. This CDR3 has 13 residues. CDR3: CASSIDTTYGYTF. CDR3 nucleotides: TGCGCCAGCAGCATTGACACCACCTATGGCTACACCTTC.

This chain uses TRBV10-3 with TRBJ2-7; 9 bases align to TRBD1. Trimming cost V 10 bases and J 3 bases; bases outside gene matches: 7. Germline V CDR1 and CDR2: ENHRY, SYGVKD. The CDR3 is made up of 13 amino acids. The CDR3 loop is CANKQGAGYEQYF. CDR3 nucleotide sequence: TGTGCCAACAAACAGGGGGCGGGCTACGAGCAGTACTTC.

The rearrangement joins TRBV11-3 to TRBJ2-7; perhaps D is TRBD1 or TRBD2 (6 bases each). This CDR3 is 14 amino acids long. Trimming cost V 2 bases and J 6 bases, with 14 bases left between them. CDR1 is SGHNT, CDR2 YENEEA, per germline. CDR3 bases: TGTGCCAGCAGCTTATACTCCAGGGGAGGCGAGCAGTACTTC. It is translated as CASSLYSRGGEQYF.

CDR3 amino acids: CASSGGGHPSDGELFF. As DNA, the CDR3 is TGTGCCAGCAGTGGGGGAGGACACCCTTCGGACGGGGAGCTGTTTTTT. The chain recombines TRBV2 with TRBJ2-2; possible D gene TRBD2, 6 bases. The CDR3 contains 16 residues. Germline assignment: CDR1 SNHLY and CDR2 FYNNEI. V was cut by 4 bases and J by 7 bases, with 19 bases left in between.

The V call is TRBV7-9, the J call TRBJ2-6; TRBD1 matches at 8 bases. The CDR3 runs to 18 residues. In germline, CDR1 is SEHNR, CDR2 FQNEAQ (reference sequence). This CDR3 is CAGSTTGVFRSGANVLTF. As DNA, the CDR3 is TGTGCAGGATCAACGACAGGGGTATTTCGATCTGGGGCCAACGTCCTGACTTTC.

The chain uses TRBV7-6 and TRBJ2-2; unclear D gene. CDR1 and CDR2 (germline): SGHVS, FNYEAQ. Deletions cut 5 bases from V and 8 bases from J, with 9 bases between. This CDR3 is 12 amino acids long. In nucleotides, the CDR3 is TGTGCCAGCAGCCCTTGGGGAGGGGAGCTGTTTTTT. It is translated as CASSPWGGELFF.

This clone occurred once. The CDR3 coding sequence is TGTGCCAGCAGCCAAGAAACAGGGCCCTACAATGAGCAGTTCTTC. Translation gives CASSQETGPYNEQFF. V usage is TRBV14 and J usage is TRBJ2-1; D perhaps matches TRBD1 (6 bases). CDR1 and CDR2 (germline): SGHDN, FVKESK. The V and J ends lost 0 bases and 2 bases respectively, with 8 bases between them. The CDR3 is 15 amino acids.

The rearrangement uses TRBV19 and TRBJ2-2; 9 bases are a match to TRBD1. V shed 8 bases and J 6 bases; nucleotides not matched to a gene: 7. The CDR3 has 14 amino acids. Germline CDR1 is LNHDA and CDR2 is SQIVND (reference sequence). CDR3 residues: CASSGTGYPGELFF. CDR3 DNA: TGTGCCAGTTCCGGGACAGGGTATCCCGGGGAGCTGTTTTTT.

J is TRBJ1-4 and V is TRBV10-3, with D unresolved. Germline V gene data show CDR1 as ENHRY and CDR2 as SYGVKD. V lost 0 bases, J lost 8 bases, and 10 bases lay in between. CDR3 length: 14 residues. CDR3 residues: CAISESERSEKLFF. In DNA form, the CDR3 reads TGTGCCATCAGTGAGTCGGAACGGTCGGAAAAACTGTTTTTT.

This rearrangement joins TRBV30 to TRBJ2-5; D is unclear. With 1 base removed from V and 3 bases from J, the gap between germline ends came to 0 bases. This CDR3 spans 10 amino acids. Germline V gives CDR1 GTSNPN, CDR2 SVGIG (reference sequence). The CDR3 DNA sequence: TGTGCCTGGAGTGAAGAGACCCAGTACTTC. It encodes CAWSEETQYF.